This T cell receptor beta chain was sequenced in a study of radiation and T cells in renal cell carcinoma. Study-wide background: Nephrectomy followed 15 Gy stereotactic body radiation by 4 weeks.

Broader study findings: In blood, top tumor clones expanded by 2 weeks, shrinking by 4.

Germline CDR1 reads LNHDA; CDR2 reads SQIVND (reference sequence). Trimming took 6 bases from V and 5 from J; bases not matched to a gene: 9. CDR3 length equals 14 residues. As concerns this clone: Its antigen remains unknown.

Time point of the sample: blood 2 weeks post-SBRT. Treatment specified: 15 Gy SBRT to primary tumor, nephrectomy 4 weeks later. Libraries were prepared by immunoSEQ multiplex PCR; TCRdb keeps only in-frame clonotypes and omits some of them. Of 100,000 to 150,000 clones listed, around 81% are singletons. The material sequenced was blood, taken from a patient whose treatment included radiotherapy and nephrectomy. This chain links TRBV19 with TRBJ1-2; 7 bases align to TRBD1. The receptor was isolated from a man aged 50-60 years with renal cell carcinoma. The DNA for the CDR3 is TGTGCCAGTAGCTTTGACAGGGCGGGATATGGCTACACCTTC. Its protein is CASSFDRAGYGYTF.